This T cell receptor beta chain stems from a study of cytotoxic CD8 clonotypes in ibrutinib-treated CLL. The wider study: The response samples were taken once patients had been treated for a median of roughly 12 months, range 6 to 36. Averaging across samples gave about 230,000 productive templates and more than 80,000 productive rearrangements. Study results and limitations: Clonality measured at baseline exceeded age-matched healthy donors, tracking circulating CD8+ T-cell counts. Public clonotypes, found uncommonly, either contracted or stayed stable on treatment.

About this clone itself: Antigen unknown.

CDR1 is WNHNN, CDR2 SYGVQD, per germline (reference sequence). The CDR3 loop spans 15 amino acids. V was clipped by 6 bases and J by 0 bases; unmatched bases: 4. Generated by immunoSEQ multiplex PCR, the TCRdb table keeps only in-frame clones and is missing some. Here the sample spans about 300,000 clones, approximately 76% being singletons. The V gene is TRBV10-1, the J gene TRBJ2-1, with TRBD2 matching 8 bases. Sequencing was performed on PBMCs, taken at disease progression, from a patient treated with ibrutinib. The origin of this receptor is a human donor with chronic lymphocytic leukemia. CDR3 loop: CASSPGLASYNEQFF. The CDR3 DNA reads as TGCGCCAGCAGCCCCGGACTAGCCTCCTACAATGAGCAGTTCTTC.